The sequence of this T cell receptor beta chain was determined in a study of brain T cells in children with intractable seizures. Sequencing was limited to surgery cases with top T cell transcript signatures in brain tissue. At least one anti-epileptic drug was given before surgery. Trimming at V came to 8 bases and at J to 4 bases, leaving 11 bases not matched to a gene. Germline V gene lookup returns CDR1 MDHEN and CDR2 SYDVKM. This CDR3 is 15 amino acids long. For this clone: What it binds is not known.

Broader study findings: Absence of clones before surgery may stem from lower sequencing depth. Only CDR3 sequence similarity suggested viral specificity, without known HCMV serostatus.

The repertoire was sequenced with immunoSEQ multiplex PCR; TCRdb's copy has only in-frame clones and lacks some. The table shows about 120,000 clones, with approximately 94% occurring only once. The receptor was derived from a boy younger than two with hemimegalencephaly and intractable seizures. Material: peripheral blood, obtained at surgery. This chain joins TRBV28 and TRBJ2-7; 10 bases line up with TRBD1. CDR3 amino acids: CASRLSGGQGYEQYF. The CDR3 DNA sequence: TGTGCCAGCCGCCTCTCTGGGGGACAGGGGTACGAGCAGTACTTC. Combining the CDR3 with reference TRBV28 and TRBJ2-7 gives the whole variable domain DVKVTQSSRYLVKRTGEKVFLECVQDMDHENMFWYRQDPGLGLRLIYFSYDVKMKEKGDIPEGYSVSREKKERFSLILESASTNQTSMYLCASRLSGGQGYEQYFGPGTRLTVT.